This passage covers 26 T cell receptor beta chains from one sample sequenced in a study of blood T cell repertoires in COVID-19. Sequenced by immunoSEQ multiplex PCR; TCRdb stores in-frame clones only, minus some. The table shows roughly 120,000 clones, with about two thirds occurring only once. The sample was peripheral blood. The receptors shown here come from a human donor with acute or convalescent COVID-19. The donor label of this sample is uncertain.

The chain recombines TRBV10-2 with TRBJ2-3, with 11 positions matching TRBD1. V gave up 6 bases and J gave up 6 bases; unmatched junction bases: 5. The CDR3 has 14 amino acids. Germline loops: CDR1 WSHSY, CDR2 SAAADI. The chain's CDR3 is CASSGQGALDTQYF. The CDR3 DNA reads as TGCGCCAGCAGCGGACAGGGGGCACTGGATACGCAGTATTTT.

The table lists this clone with a count of one. This rearrangement joins TRBV18 to TRBJ1-5; D perhaps matches TRBD1 (6 bases). Looked up from germline, CDR1 is KGHSH and CDR2 is LQKENI. V dropped 3 bases and J dropped 5 bases, with 14 bases sitting between them. CDR3 length equals 15 residues. The CDR3 DNA reads TGTGCCAGCTCACCTTGGACAGTAAGAGATCAGCCCCAGCATTTT. It is translated as CASSPWTVRDQPQHF.

This clone was observed a few times. The DNA for the CDR3 is TGTGCCAGGAGGGACAGGGGCAACACTGAAGCTTTCTTT. Its translation: CARRDRGNTEAFF. The chain joins TRBV2 to TRBJ1-1; 10 bases are shared with TRBD1. This CDR3 region has 13 residues. Unmatched junction bases numbered 3, after V lost 9 bases and J lost 2 bases. From germline, CDR1 is SNHLY and CDR2 FYNNEI.

The rearrangement links TRBV7-2 to TRBJ2-5; the D gene is possibly TRBD2 (6 bases). CDR1 is SGHTA, CDR2 FQGNSA, per germline. V was pared by 3 bases and J by 5 bases, with 16 bases between. The CDR3 runs 15 residues. Here the CDR3 reads CASSFGRGPRETQYF. The CDR3 bases are TGTGCCAGCAGCTTCGGGCGGGGACCCCGGGAGACCCAGTACTTC. The full variable domain, in which reference TRBV7-2 and TRBJ2-5 provide the parts outside the CDR3, is GAGVSQSPSNKVTEKGKDVELRCDPISGHTALYWYRQSLGQGLEFLIYFQGNSAPDKSGLPSDRFSAERTGGSVSTLTIQRTQQEDSAVYLCASSFGRGPRETQYFGPGTRLLVL.

The rearrangement uses TRBV20-1 and TRBJ1-2, with 9 bases matching TRBD1. The CDR3 runs 11 residues. Germline CDR1 reads DFQATT; CDR2 reads SNEGSKA (reference sequence). With 5 bases clipped from V and 9 bases from J, the junction kept 4 bases outside the gene matches. CDR3 nucleotides: TGCAGTGCTGGGGGACAGGGTAGCTACACCTTC. Amino acid sequence: CSAGGQGSYTF.

The chain links TRBV19 to TRBJ1-4; 10 nucleotides line up with TRBD1. The CDR3 sequence is 17 residues long. The germline V gene encodes CDR1 LNHDA and CDR2 SQIVND (reference sequence). The ends lost 5 bases at V and 2 bases at J; junction bases unmatched: 8. This chain's CDR3 is CASSARDRGTTNEKLFF. DNA for the CDR3: TGTGCCAGTAGTGCCCGGGACAGGGGTACGACTAATGAAAAACTGTTTTTT.

The chain uses TRBV3-1 (or the pseudogene TRBV3-2) and TRBJ2-5; D is unresolved. With 2 bases removed from V and 5 bases from J, the gap between germline ends came to 9 bases. CDR3 length: 13 residues. The germline gives CDR1 LGHDT, CDR2 YNNKEL (reference sequence). As DNA, the CDR3 is TGTGCCAGCAGCCAACAGGTCCGGGAGACCCAGTACTTC. Its translation is CASSQQVRETQYF.

This clone has a single count. The chain is built from TRBV30 and TRBJ1-1; D call uncertain. The germline V gene has CDR1 GTSNPN and CDR2 SVGIG (reference sequence). This CDR3 has 14 amino acids. V was clipped by 2 bases and J by 2 bases, with 12 bases between them. CDR3 DNA sequence: TGTGCCTGGAGTAGAGGGCCCTTTAACACTGAAGCTTTCTTT. It codes for CAWSRGPFNTEAFF.

The chain couples TRBV7-9 to TRBJ1-2; the D is unclear. CDR3 length: 13 amino acids. CDR1 SEHNR and CDR2 FQNEAQ come from the germline V gene (reference sequence). Trimming removed 1 base from V and 3 bases from J, with 6 bases in between. CDR3 in amino acids: CASSLDSHYGYTF. The CDR3, as DNA: TGTGCCAGCAGCTTAGACAGTCACTATGGCTACACCTTC.

The chain has TRBV5-1 and TRBJ2-5, with D maybe TRBD2 (7 bases). The CDR3 is made up of 16 amino acids. Germline V gives CDR1 SGHRS, CDR2 YFSETQ. Trimming took 0 bases from V and 4 from J, leaving 16 bases between them. In DNA form, the CDR3 reads TGCGCCAGCAGCTTGGTGGGGGCAGGGAGGGGAGAGACCCAGTACTTC. It is translated as CASSLVGAGRGETQYF.

This clone was picked up many times. This rearrangement joins TRBV14 to TRBJ1-2; TRBD1 agrees at 7 bases. The junction had 9 bases not matched to a gene; V was cut back by 4 bases and J by 4 bases. There are 15 residues in the CDR3. In germline, CDR1 is SGHDN, CDR2 FVKESK. The CDR3 coding sequence is TGTGCCAGCAGCCCAAAAGGGGGCGACAGCTATGGCTACACCTTC. This encodes CASSPKGGDSYGYTF.

This clone occurred once. The V and J genes are TRBV5-1 and TRBJ1-1, with D unresolved. Trimming pared 2 bases from V and 3 bases from J, leaving 8 bases between. The CDR3 length is 13 residues. Per the germline V gene, CDR1 is SGHRS and CDR2 is YFSETQ. CDR3 in DNA: TGCGCCAGCAGCTTTACAGCGGACACTGAAGCTTTCTTT. Translation gives CASSFTADTEAFF.

The chain employs TRBV19 and TRBJ2-1; TRBD2 matches 7 bases. Germline trimming cut 0 bases from V and 4 bases from J; bases unmatched to any gene: 6. Germline V lookup: CDR1 LNHDA, CDR2 SQIVND (reference sequence). This CDR3 is 16 amino acids long. CDR3 nucleotides: TGTGCCAGTAGTATAGAGCGGGGGACCCTTTACAATGAGCAGTTCTTC. This codes for CASSIERGTLYNEQFF.

This chain links TRBV27 with TRBJ2-4; possibly TRBD1 for D (6 bases). Looked up from germline, CDR1 is MNHEY and CDR2 is SMNVEV (reference sequence). This CDR3 has 12 amino acids. V was shortened by 6 bases and J by 9 bases, with 12 bases between the two germline ends. CDR3 in amino acids: CASRTGQSIQYF. CDR3 in DNA: TGTGCCAGCAGGACGGGACAATCCATTCAGTACTTC.

V and J are TRBV5-1 and TRBJ2-1, with 8 bases aligning to TRBD2. Germline assignment: CDR1 SGHRS and CDR2 YFSETQ. This CDR3 is 16 amino acids long. With V trimmed by 3 bases and J by 2 bases, 7 bases remained unmatched. The CDR3 DNA follows: TGCGCCAGCAGCTGGAACCTAGCGGGTGCCTACAATGAGCAGTTCTTC. The encoded protein is CASSWNLAGAYNEQFF.

The rearrangement joins TRBV5-1 to TRBJ2-3; the match to TRBD1 covers 8 bases. J lost 1 base, V lost 4 bases, and 5 bases had no gene match. The CDR3 is 15 residues long. CDR1 is SGHRS, CDR2 YFSETQ, per germline. The CDR3 loop is CASSPRDRRTDTQYF. CDR3 bases: TGCGCCAGCAGCCCCCGGGACAGGCGCACAGATACGCAGTATTTT.

The sample holds one count of this clone. This chain uses TRBV12-3 or TRBV12-4 with TRBJ1-5; the D is unclear. CDR3 length equals 13 residues. V lost 2 bases and J 7 bases, leaving 9 bases between the germline ends. CDR3 region: CASSLWRYQPQHF. The CDR3 nucleotides are TGTGCCAGCAGTTTATGGCGGTACCAGCCCCAGCATTTT.

The rearrangement joins TRBV20-1 to TRBJ1-2; D is possibly TRBD1 (5 bases). There are 14 residues in the CDR3. Trimming pared 3 bases from V and 2 bases from J, leaving 13 bases between. The germline V gene has CDR1 DFQATT and CDR2 SNEGSKA (reference sequence). In DNA, the CDR3 is TGCAGTGCTAGTCAGGGCTTAGAAAACTATGGCTACACCTTC. Amino acid sequence: CSASQGLENYGYTF.

This chain uses TRBV7-9 with TRBJ2-1; possibly TRBD2 for D (6 bases). The CDR3 runs to 15 residues. Germline CDR1 SEHNR, CDR2 FQNEAQ (reference sequence). Trimming stripped 6 bases from V and 0 bases from J, with 12 bases between. CDR3 sequence (DNA): TGTGCCAGCAGGTTCGGGGGTAGCTCCTACAATGAGCAGTTCTTC. Translation: CASRFGGSSYNEQFF. Full variable domain (remainder filled in from reference TRBV7-9 and TRBJ2-1): DTGVSQNPRHKITKRGQNVTFRCDPISEHNRLYWYRQTLGQGPEFLTYFQNEAQLEKSRLLSDRFSAERPKGSFSTLEIQRTEQGDSAMYLCASRFGGSSYNEQFFGPGTRLTVL.

The chain employs TRBV24-1 and TRBJ2-5; a possible D gene is TRBD1 (6 bases). This CDR3 has 18 residues. Trimming removed 2 bases from V and 1 base from J, with 19 bases in between. In germline, CDR1 is KGHDR, CDR2 SFDVKD. The CDR3 coding sequence is TGTGCCACCAGTGATTCGCCGGACAGAAACGGTTTCCAAGAGACCCAGTACTTC. It is translated as CATSDSPDRNGFQETQYF.

The rearrangement uses TRBV9 and TRBJ1-4; 8 nucleotides align to TRBD1. Trimming cost V 1 base and J 8 bases; bases outside gene matches: 7. This CDR3 is built from 15 residues. The V gene's germline CDR1 is SGDLS and CDR2 YYNGEE. This CDR3 reads CASSVRTGGREKLFF. DNA for the CDR3: TGTGCCAGCAGCGTACGAACAGGGGGGAGGGAAAAACTGTTTTTT.

This chain connects TRBV11-2 to TRBJ2-7; 7 nucleotides line up with TRBD1. Trimming removed 3 bases from V and 12 bases from J; junction bases left unmatched: 14. There are 14 residues in the CDR3. CDR1 is SGHAT, CDR2 FQNNGV, per germline. The CDR3 spells CASSFLTGALLPYV. The CDR3 DNA reads as TGTGCCAGCAGCTTTTTAACAGGGGCCCTTTTGCCGTACGTC.

This chain uses TRBV2 with TRBJ2-3, with TRBD2 matching over 11 bases. V dropped 2 bases and J dropped 14; count of bases not matched to a gene: 9. The germline V gene encodes CDR1 SNHLY and CDR2 FYNNEI. The CDR3 is made up of 14 amino acids. This chain's CDR3 is CASSELSSGGRPYF. CDR3 nucleotides: TGTGCCAGCAGTGAACTGTCTAGCGGGGGGCGACCGTATTTT.

The rearrangement joins TRBV6-5 to TRBJ2-7, with 9 nucleotides matching TRBD1. V shed 6 bases, J shed 0 bases, and the junction held 6 bases outside the gene matches. This CDR3 is built from 15 residues. From germline, CDR1 is MNHEY and CDR2 SVGAGI. CDR3 amino acids: CASSKDRGGSYEQYF. CDR3 nucleotides: TGTGCCAGCAGCAAAGACAGGGGGGGCTCCTACGAGCAGTACTTC.

V and J are TRBV11-2 and TRBJ2-5, with 7 bases matching TRBD2. From germline, CDR1 is SGHAT and CDR2 FQNNGV. The V gene end was trimmed by 3 bases and the J gene end by 2 bases; junction bases not matched to a gene: 3. The length of the CDR3 is 14 residues. The CDR3 DNA reads TGTGCCAGCAGCTTCTCAGCGGGGCAAGAGACCCAGTACTTC. Amino acid sequence: CASSFSAGQETQYF.

The chain carries TRBV28 and TRBJ2-3; D not certain. The CDR3 consists of 14 residues. Germline CDR1 is MDHEN and CDR2 is SYDVKM. Deletions cut 4 bases from V and 1 base from J, with 9 bases between. This CDR3 reads CASSSPSGTDTQYF. Written as DNA, the CDR3 is TGTGCCAGCAGTTCACCGTCAGGCACAGATACGCAGTATTTT.